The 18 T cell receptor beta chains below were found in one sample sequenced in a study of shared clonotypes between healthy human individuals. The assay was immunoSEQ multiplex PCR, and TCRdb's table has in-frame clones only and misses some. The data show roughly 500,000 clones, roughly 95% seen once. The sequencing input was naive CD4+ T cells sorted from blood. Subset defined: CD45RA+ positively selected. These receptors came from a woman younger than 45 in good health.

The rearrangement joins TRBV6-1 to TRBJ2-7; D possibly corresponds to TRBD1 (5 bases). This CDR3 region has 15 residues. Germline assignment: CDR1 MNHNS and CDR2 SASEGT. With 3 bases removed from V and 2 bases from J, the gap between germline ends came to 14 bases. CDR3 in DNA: TGTGCCAGCAGTGATTGGGGCACAGTTACCTACGAGCAGTACTTC. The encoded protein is CASSDWGTVTYEQYF.

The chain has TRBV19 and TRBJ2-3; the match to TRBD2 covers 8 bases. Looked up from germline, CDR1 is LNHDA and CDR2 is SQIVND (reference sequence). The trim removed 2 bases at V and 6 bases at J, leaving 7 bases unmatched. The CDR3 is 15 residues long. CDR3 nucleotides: TGTGCCAGTAGTATAAGGAGCGGGAGTTCGGATACGCAGTATTTT. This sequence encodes CASSIRSGSSDTQYF.

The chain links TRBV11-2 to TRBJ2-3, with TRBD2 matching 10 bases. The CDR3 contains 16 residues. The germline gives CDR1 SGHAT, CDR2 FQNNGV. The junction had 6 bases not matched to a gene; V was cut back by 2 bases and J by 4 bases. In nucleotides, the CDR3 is TGTGCCAGCAGCTTATTCGCTAGCGGGAGTGCAGATACGCAGTATTTT. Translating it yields CASSLFASGSADTQYF.

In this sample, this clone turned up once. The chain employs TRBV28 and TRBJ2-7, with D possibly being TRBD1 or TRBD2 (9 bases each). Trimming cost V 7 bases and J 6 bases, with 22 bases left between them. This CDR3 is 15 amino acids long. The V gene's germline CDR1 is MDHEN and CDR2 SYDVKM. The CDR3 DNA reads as TGTGCCAGCACCACGACAGGGGGACTAGCTTTCGAGCAGTACTTC. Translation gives CASTTTGGLAFEQYF.

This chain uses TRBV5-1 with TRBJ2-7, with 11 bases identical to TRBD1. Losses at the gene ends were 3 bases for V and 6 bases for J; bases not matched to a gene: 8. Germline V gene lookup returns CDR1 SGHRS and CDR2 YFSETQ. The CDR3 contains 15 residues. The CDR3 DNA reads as TGCGCCAGCAGCTCAACGGACAGGGGGCTGGGCGAGCAGTACTTC. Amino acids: CASSSTDRGLGEQYF.

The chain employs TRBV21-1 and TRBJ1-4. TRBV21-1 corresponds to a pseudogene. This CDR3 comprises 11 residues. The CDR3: CASSKRDLLFF. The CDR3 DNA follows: TGTGCCAGCAGCAAAAGAGACCTGCTGTTTTTT.

Here the CDR3 DNA reads TGTGCCAGCAGTTTACTTTCGGGACTAGCGGGAGGGCCTCGGTACAATGAGCAGTTCTTC. This gives the protein CASSLLSGLAGGPRYNEQFF. V and J are TRBV27 and TRBJ2-1; 16 bases fit TRBD2. This CDR3 is 20 amino acids long. The V segment lost 2 bases and the J segment 4 bases; nucleotides outside the gene matches: 11. Germline V CDR1 and CDR2: MNHEY, SMNVEV (reference sequence).

This CDR3 reads CAWSATPNTGELFF. The CDR3 nucleotides are TGTGCCTGGAGTGCGACTCCGAACACCGGGGAGCTGTTTTTT. This rearrangement joins TRBV30 to TRBJ2-2; unclear D gene. The CDR3 spans 14 residues. CDR1 and CDR2 from the germline V gene are GTSNPN and SVGIG (reference sequence). Between the trimmed V and J ends, which lost 1 base and 0 bases, there was a span of 6 bases.

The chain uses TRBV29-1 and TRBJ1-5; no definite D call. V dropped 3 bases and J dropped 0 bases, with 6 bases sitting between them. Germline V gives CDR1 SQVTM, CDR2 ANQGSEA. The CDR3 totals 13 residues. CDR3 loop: CSVEADSNQPQHF. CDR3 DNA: TGCAGCGTTGAGGCAGATAGCAATCAGCCCCAGCATTTT.

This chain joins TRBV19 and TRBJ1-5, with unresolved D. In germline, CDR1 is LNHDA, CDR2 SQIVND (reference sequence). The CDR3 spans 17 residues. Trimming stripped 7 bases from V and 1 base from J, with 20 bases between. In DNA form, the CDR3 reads TGTGCCAGTAATCGGGCAGCCGCTGAGTTGAGCAATCAGCCCCAGCATTTT. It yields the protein CASNRAAAELSNQPQHF.

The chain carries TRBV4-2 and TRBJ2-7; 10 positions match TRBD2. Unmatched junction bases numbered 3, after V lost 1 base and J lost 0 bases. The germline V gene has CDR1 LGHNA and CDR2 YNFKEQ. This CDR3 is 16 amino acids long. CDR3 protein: CASSQVTSGSSYEQYF. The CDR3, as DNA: TGTGCCAGCAGCCAAGTGACTAGCGGGTCCTCCTACGAGCAGTACTTC.

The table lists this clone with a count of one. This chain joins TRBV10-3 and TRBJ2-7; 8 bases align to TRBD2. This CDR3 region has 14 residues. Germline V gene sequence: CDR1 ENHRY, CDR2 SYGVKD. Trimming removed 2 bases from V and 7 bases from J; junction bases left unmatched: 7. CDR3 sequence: CAISEGREREEQYF. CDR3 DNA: TGTGCCATCAGTGAGGGGCGGGAGCGGGAGGAGCAGTACTTC.

This CDR3 is CATRLAGETYEQYF. The CDR3 nucleotides read TGTGCCACCCGACTAGCGGGAGAGACCTACGAGCAGTACTTC. The rearrangement links TRBV15 to TRBJ2-7, with TRBD2 matching over 12 bases. Looked up from germline, CDR1 is LNHNV and CDR2 is YYDKDF (reference sequence). The trim removed 8 bases at V and 2 bases at J, leaving 4 bases unmatched. The CDR3 totals 14 residues.

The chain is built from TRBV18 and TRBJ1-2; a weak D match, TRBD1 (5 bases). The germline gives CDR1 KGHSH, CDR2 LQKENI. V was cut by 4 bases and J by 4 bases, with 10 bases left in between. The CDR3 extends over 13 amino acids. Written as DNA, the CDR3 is TGTGCCAGCTCACGCTTGGACACCTATGGCTACACCTTC. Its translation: CASSRLDTYGYTF.

CDR3 in DNA: TGTGCCAGCAGTTACCAACTTAGATCGGGGGGAGGTGAAGCTTTCTTT. Protein: CASSYQLRSGGGEAFF. V is TRBV6-5 and J is TRBJ1-1; possible D gene TRBD1, 5 bases. The V end was cut by 2 bases, the J end by 7 bases, with 20 bases between. The CDR3 runs 16 residues. Germline CDR1 MNHEY, CDR2 SVGAGI.

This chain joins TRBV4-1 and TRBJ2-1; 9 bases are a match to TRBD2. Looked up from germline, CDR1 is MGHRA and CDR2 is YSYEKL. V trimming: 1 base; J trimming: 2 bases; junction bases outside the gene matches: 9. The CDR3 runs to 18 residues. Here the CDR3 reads CASSQGSHSGRPYNEQFF. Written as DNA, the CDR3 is TGCGCCAGCAGCCAAGGGTCCCATAGCGGGAGACCCTACAATGAGCAGTTCTTC.

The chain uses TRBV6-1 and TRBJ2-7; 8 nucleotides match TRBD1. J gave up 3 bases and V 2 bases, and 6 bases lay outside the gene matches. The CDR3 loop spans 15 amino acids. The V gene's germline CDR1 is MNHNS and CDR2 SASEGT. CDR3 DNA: TGTGCCAGCAGTGAACCGGGACAGGCTCTCTACGAGCAGTACTTC. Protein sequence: CASSEPGQALYEQYF.

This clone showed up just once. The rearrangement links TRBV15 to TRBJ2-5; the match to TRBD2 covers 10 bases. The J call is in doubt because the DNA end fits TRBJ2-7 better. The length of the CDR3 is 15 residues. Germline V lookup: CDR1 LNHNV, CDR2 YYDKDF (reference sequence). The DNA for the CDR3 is TGTGCCACCAGCAGAGATGTACTAGCGGGAACCGAGCAGTACTTC. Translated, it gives CATSRDVLAGTEQYF.